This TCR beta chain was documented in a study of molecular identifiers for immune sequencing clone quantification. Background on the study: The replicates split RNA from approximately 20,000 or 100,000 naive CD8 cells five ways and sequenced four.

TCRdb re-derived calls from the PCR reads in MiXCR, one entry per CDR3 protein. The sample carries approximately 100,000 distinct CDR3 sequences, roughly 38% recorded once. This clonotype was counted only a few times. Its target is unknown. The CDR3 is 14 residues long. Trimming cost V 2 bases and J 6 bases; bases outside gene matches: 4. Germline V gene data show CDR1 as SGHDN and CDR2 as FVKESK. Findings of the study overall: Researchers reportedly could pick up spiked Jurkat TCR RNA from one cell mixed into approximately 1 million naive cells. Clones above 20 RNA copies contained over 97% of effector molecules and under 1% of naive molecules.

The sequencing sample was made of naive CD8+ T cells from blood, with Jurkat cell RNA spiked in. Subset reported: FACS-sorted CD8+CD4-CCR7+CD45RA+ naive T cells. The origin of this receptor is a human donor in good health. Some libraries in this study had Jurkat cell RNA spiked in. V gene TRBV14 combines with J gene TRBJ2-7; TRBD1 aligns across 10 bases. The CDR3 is CASSQRDRGAEQYF. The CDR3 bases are TGTGCCAGCAGCCAACGGGACAGGGGTGCCGAGCAGTACTTC.